This TCR beta chain was recovered during a study of cytomegalovirus exposure and HLA in healthy donors. The trim removed 2 bases at V and 2 bases at J, leaving 0 bases unmatched. The CDR3 has 15 residues. Looked up from germline, CDR1 is MNHEY and CDR2 is SMNVEV (reference sequence). Method: immunoSEQ multiplex PCR; TCRdb's copy keeps in-frame clones and lacks some. The sample carries approximately 70,000 clones, over 90% recorded once. The TCR originated in a woman aged 18-29 years in good health and CMV-seropositive. The J gene is TRBJ2-1, the V gene TRBV27; TRBD1 matches at 10 bases. Sample: PBMCs. The CDR3 sequence: CASSLGTGAYNEQFF. The CDR3 DNA follows: TGTGCCAGCAGTTTAGGGACAGGGGCCTACAATGAGCAGTTCTTC.